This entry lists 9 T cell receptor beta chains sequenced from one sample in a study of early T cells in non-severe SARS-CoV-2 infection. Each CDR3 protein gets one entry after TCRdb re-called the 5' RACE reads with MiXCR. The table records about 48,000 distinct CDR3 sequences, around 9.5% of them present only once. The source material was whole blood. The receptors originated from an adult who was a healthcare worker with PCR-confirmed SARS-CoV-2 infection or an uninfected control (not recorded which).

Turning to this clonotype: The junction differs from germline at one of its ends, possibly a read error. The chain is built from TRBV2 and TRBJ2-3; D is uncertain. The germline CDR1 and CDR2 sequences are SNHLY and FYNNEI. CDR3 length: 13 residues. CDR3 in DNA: TGTTCCAGCATACAAGTCCCCACAGATACGCAGTATTTT. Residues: CSSIQVPTDTQYF.

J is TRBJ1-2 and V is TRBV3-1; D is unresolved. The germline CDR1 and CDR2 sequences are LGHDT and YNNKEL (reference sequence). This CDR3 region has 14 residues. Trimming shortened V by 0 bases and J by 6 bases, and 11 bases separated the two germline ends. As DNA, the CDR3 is TGTGCCAGCAGCCAAGACATGGTGGCAGATGGCTACACCTTC. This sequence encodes CASSQDMVADGYTF. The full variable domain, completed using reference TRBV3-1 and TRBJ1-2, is DTAVSQTPKYLVTQMGNDKSIKCEQNLGHDTMYWYKQDSKKFLKIMFSYNNKELIINETVPNRFSPKSPDKAHLNLHINSLELGDSAVYFCASSQDMVADGYTFGSGTRLTVV.

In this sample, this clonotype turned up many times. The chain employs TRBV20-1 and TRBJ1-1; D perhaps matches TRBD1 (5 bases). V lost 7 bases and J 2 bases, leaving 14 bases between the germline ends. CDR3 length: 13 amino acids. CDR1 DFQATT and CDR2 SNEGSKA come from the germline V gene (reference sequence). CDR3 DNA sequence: TGCAGTGTCCGGCAGGGACCAAACACTGAAGCTTTCTTT. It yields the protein CSVRQGPNTEAFF.

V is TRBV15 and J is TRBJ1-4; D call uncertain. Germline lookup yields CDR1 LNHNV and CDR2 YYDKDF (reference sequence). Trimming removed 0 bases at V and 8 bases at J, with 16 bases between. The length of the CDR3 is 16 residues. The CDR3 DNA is TGTGCCACCAGCAGAGATAGGAGAAGCTCGAGAGAAAAACTGTTTTTT. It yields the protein CATSRDRRSSREKLFF.

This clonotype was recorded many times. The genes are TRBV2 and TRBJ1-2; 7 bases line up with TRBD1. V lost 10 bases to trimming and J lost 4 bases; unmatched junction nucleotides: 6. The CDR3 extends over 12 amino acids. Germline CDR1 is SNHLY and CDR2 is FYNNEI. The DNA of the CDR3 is TGTGCCACCGCAGGGGGTGGCTATGGCTACACCTTC. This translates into CATAGGGYGYTF. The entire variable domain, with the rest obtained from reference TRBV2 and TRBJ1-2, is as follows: EPEVTQTPSHQVTQMGQEVILRCVPISNHLYFYWYRQILGQKVEFLVSFYNNEISEKSEIFDDQFSVERPDGSNFTLKIRSTKLEDSAMYFCATAGGGYGYTFGSGTRLTVV.

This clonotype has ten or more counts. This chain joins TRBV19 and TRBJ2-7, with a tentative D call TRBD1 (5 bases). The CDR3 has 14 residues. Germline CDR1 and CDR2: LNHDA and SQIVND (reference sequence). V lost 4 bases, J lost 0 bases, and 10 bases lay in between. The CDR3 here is CASSKGRDSYEQYF. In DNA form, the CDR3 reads TGTGCCAGTAGTAAGGGCAGGGACTCCTACGAGCAGTACTTC.

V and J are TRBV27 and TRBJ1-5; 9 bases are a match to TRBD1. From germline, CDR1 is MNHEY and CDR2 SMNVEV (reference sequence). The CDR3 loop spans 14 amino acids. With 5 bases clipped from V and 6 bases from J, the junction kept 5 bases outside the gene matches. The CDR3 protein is CASSLDRGRQPQHF. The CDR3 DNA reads TGTGCCAGCAGTCTGGACAGGGGACGTCAGCCCCAGCATTTT.

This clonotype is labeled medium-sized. CDR3 nucleotides: TGTGCCAGCAGCCCACTGGACAGGGAAGAGACCCAGTACTTC. It codes for CASSPLDREETQYF. This chain links TRBV12-3 or TRBV12-4 with TRBJ2-5; 8 nucleotides align to TRBD1. The CDR3 sequence is 14 residues long. J lost 3 bases, V lost 6 bases, and 6 bases had no gene match.

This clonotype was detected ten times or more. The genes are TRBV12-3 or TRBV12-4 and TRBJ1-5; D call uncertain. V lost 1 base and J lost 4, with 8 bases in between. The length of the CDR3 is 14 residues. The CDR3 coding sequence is TGTGCCAGCAGTTTAGTCCTGGGGAATCAGCCCCAGCATTTT. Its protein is CASSLVLGNQPQHF.